These 29 T cell receptor beta chains originate from one sample sequenced in a study of T cell clonality in common variable immunodeficiency. General observations from the study: In common variable immunodeficiency, TCR beta chains reportedly carried fewer deletions and N-nucleotide insertions.

Produced via immunoSEQ multiplex PCR; TCRdb's table is partial and in-frame only. This sample carries under 30,000 clones and no singletons, and under 10% goes to the top ten. These TCRs are of unknown antigen specificity. Sequencing was done on a sample of peripheral blood mononuclear cells. Receptor source: a human donor with common variable immunodeficiency.

This clone showed up many times. Read data end 3 residues before the CDR3 end; the end is taken from the germline J gene. This chain links TRBV6-1 with TRBJ2-5; the match to TRBD2 covers 11 bases. CDR3 length equals 18 residues. Germline trimming cut 0 bases from V and 5 bases from J; bases unmatched to any gene: 11. Looked up from germline, CDR1 is MNHNS and CDR2 is SASEGT. The CDR3 protein is CASSEAGLAGGQRETQYF. The DNA read from the CDR3 is TGTGCCAGCAGTGAAGCGGGGCTAGCGGGGGGCCAAAGGGAGACC.

This clone was observed a handful of times. The CDR3 extends 3 residues past the end of the read, so its final part is completed from the germline J gene. The chain recombines TRBV11-2 with TRBJ2-7; 11 nucleotides agree with TRBD2. V dropped 5 bases and J dropped 0; count of bases not matched to a gene: 3. Germline V gene data show CDR1 as SGHAT and CDR2 as FQNNGV. This CDR3 region has 15 residues. The CDR3 is CASSTTSGSSYEQYF. Partial CDR3 DNA: TGTGCCAGCAGCACAACTAGCGGGAGCTCCTACGAG. Full variable domain (missing parts from reference TRBV11-2 and TRBJ2-7): EAGVAQSPRYKIIEKRQSVAFWCNPISGHATLYWYQQILGQGPKLLIQFQNNGVVDDSQLPKDRFSAERLKGVDSTLKIQPAKLEDSAVYLCASSTTSGSSYEQYFGPGTRLTVT.

To note about this clone: Sequencing ends 3 residues short of the CDR3 end; the germline J gene provides the rest. The chain is built from TRBV5-1 and TRBJ2-2; 11 bases match TRBD2. Germline V gene lookup returns CDR1 SGHRS and CDR2 YFSETQ. V lost 3 bases to trimming and J lost 5 bases; unmatched junction nucleotides: 3. The CDR3 sequence is 15 residues long. CDR3 residues: CASSYGTSGTGELFF. CDR3 DNA, as far as it was read: TGCGCCAGCAGCTACGGGACTAGCGGAACCGGGGAG.

This clone was counted a few times. The read terminates 3 residues ahead of where the CDR3 ends, so the germline J gene completes it. The V call is TRBV11-1, the J call TRBJ2-7; TRBD2 matches 7 bases. CDR3 length: 15 residues. Germline CDR1 reads SGHAT; CDR2 reads FQDESV (reference sequence). The trim removed 3 bases at V and 0 bases at J, leaving 5 bases unmatched. The CDR3 bases that were read are TGTGCCAGCAGCTTCAGCGGGACCCGCTCCTACGAG. Protein product: CASSFSGTRSYE. The entire CDR3 is CASSFSGTRSYEQYF.

A word on this clone: The read ends 3 residues shy of where the CDR3 ends; the end is completed using the germline J gene. The rearrangement joins TRBV6-1 to TRBJ2-1; 9 bases map to TRBD1. The J segment lost 9 bases and the V segment lost 3 bases, leaving 9 bases of the junction unmatched. The CDR3 contains 15 residues. The V gene's germline CDR1 is MNHNS and CDR2 SASEGT. The part of the CDR3 DNA that was read is TGTGCCAGCAGTGAGGGACAGGGCCTTCTCAGTGAG. Translated, it gives CASSEGQGLLSE. The complete CDR3 protein is CASSEGQGLLSEQFF.

Many counts were recorded for this clone. The read is 3 residues too short to cover the CDR3 end, so that end is filled in from the germline J gene. The rearrangement links TRBV10-1 to TRBJ1-1; D gene unclear. There are 13 residues in the CDR3. CDR1 WNHNN and CDR2 SYGVQD come from the germline V gene (reference sequence). V was clipped by 2 bases and J by 5 bases, with 9 bases between them. The DNA read from the CDR3 is TGCGCCAGCAGTGAGGCCCAGGCGACTGAA. It is translated as CASSEAQATE. The whole CDR3 protein reads CASSEAQATEAFF.

A word on this clone: The CDR3 extends 3 residues past the end of the read, so its final part is completed from the germline J gene. The gene calls are TRBV2 and TRBJ1-5, with a tentative D call TRBD1 (5 bases). V dropped 7 bases and J dropped 2 bases, with 12 bases sitting between them. The germline gives CDR1 SNHLY, CDR2 FYNNEI. This CDR3 has 14 residues. The DNA read from the CDR3 is TGTGCCAGCAACGCTCAGGGCGGCAATCAGCCC. Translation gives CASNAQGGNQP. The entire CDR3 protein is CASNAQGGNQPQHF.

This clone was observed a handful of times. The read comes to an end 3 residues before the CDR3 does, leaving the germline J gene to fill in the end. This chain joins TRBV7-2 and TRBJ1-5; D gene uncertain. The germline gives CDR1 SGHTA, CDR2 FQGNSA. The length of the CDR3 is 14 residues. V was trimmed by 4 bases and J by 8 bases, leaving 15 bases between them. CDR3 sequence: CASSSSQVKEPQHF. The sequenced CDR3 bases are TGTGCCAGCAGCTCGAGCCAGGTTAAGGAGCCC.

In this sample, this clone turned up many times. From the germline J gene comes the end of the CDR3, since the read stops 3 residues before it. The chain recombines TRBV29-1 with TRBJ2-1; a weak D match, TRBD1 (5 bases). This CDR3 is 11 amino acids long. The germline V and J ends were trimmed by 6 bases and 6 bases, with 9 bases remaining between them. Germline CDR1 SQVTM, CDR2 ANQGSEA. The CDR3 spells CSVSTGNEQFF. The covered CDR3 bases are TGCAGCGTGTCAACAGGCAATGAG.

This clone occurred a few times. The read halts 3 residues ahead of the CDR3 end, with the missing end drawn from the germline J gene. The chain is built from TRBV18 and TRBJ1-5; a weak D match, TRBD1 (5 bases). Germline V gives CDR1 KGHSH, CDR2 LQKENI. The CDR3 covers 15 residues. The ends were cut back, 6 bases at V and 3 bases at J, with 15 bases in the middle. The sequenced part of the CDR3 DNA is TGTGCCAGCTCGAAAGACAGCGCCTCCAATCAGCCC. This gives the protein CASSKDSASNQP. The whole CDR3 sequence is CASSKDSASNQPQHF.

This clone has a count of ten or more. The read is 3 residues too short to cover the CDR3 end, so that end is filled in from the germline J gene. The chain employs TRBV18 and TRBJ2-3; TRBD2 matches at 8 bases. The germline gives CDR1 KGHSH, CDR2 LQKENI. V lost 6 bases, J lost 5 bases, and 22 bases stayed unmatched. CDR3 length equals 19 residues. CDR3 residues: CASSPHGNSGTPPGDTQYF. CDR3 bases read: TGTGCCAGCTCCCCCCACGGGAATAGCGGGACCCCCCCCGGAGATACG.

In regard to this clone: The CDR3 extends 3 residues past the end of the read, so its final part is completed from the germline J gene. The J gene is TRBJ2-1, the V gene TRBV2; perhaps TRBD2 as D (5 bases). CDR1 is SNHLY and CDR2 is FYNNEI in the germline V gene. V was trimmed by 4 bases and J by 3 bases, leaving 16 bases between them. The CDR3 contains 16 residues. CDR3 bases read: TGTGCCAGCAGTGGGTTTTCTGGACTCGACTACAATGAG. Its translation is CASSGFSGLDYNE. The full CDR3 sequence reads CASSGFSGLDYNEQFF.

On this clone itself: Read data end 3 residues before the CDR3 end; the end is taken from the germline J gene. The chain uses TRBV6-2 or TRBV6-3 and TRBJ2-7; 7 bases fit TRBD1. Trimming cost V 7 bases and J 1 base; bases outside gene matches: 7. Germline V lookup: CDR1 MNHEY, CDR2 SVGEGT. CDR3 size: 14 residues. This CDR3 reads CASTRQGMSYEQYF. The CDR3 bases that were read are TGTGCCAGCACCCGACAGGGTATGTCCTACGAG.

This clone was detected only a few times. The read comes to an end 3 residues before the CDR3 does, leaving the germline J gene to fill in the end. The chain carries TRBV7-9 and TRBJ1-1; no reliable D call. This CDR3 has 12 residues. V was trimmed by 5 bases and J by 5 bases, leaving 9 bases between them. The V gene's germline CDR1 is SEHNR and CDR2 FQNEAQ (reference sequence). The chain's CDR3 is CASSRSGTEAFF. CDR3 bases read: TGTGCCAGCAGCAGGTCGGGGACTGAA.

At least ten counts were recorded for this clone. With the read ending 3 residues before the CDR3 end, the germline J gene is used to fill in that end. The rearrangement links TRBV7-2 to TRBJ2-7; 7 nucleotides match TRBD2. Unmatched junction bases numbered 4, after V lost 1 base and J lost 4 bases. The CDR3 is 14 amino acids. Germline CDR1 reads SGHTA; CDR2 reads FQGNSA. The CDR3 reads CASSLDSSGYEQYF. The CDR3 DNA, read in part, is TGTGCCAGCAGCTTAGATTCTAGCGGATACGAG.

This clone was observed a handful of times. The read comes to an end 3 residues before the CDR3 does, leaving the germline J gene to fill in the end. The gene calls are TRBV30 and TRBJ1-3, with 7 bases identical to TRBD1. Unmatched junction bases numbered 5, after V lost 2 bases and J lost 4 bases. The CDR3 runs to 14 residues. Per the germline V gene, CDR1 is GTSNPN and CDR2 is SVGIG (reference sequence). This chain's CDR3 is CAWSTGAPGNTIYF. CDR3 bases read: TGTGCCTGGAGTACAGGGGCGCCGGGAAACACC. Based on the CDR3 plus reference TRBV30 and TRBJ1-3, the full variable domain is SQTIHQWPATLVQPVGSPLSLECTVEGTSNPNLYWYRQAAGRGLQLLFYSVGIGQISSEVPQNLSASRPQDRQFILSSKKLLLSDSGFYLCAWSTGAPGNTIYFGEGSWLTVV.

In this sample, this clone turned up a few times. Germline is not matched at one junction end, which may reflect a read error. The DNA ends 3 residues before the CDR3 does, and the rest of the CDR3 is filled in from the germline J gene. This chain connects TRBV7-7 to TRBJ2-7, with 7 bases matching TRBD1. This CDR3 contains 14 residues. Germline V gene data show CDR1 as SSHAT and CDR2 as FNYEAQ (reference sequence). The covered CDR3 bases are TGTGCTAGCAGCCACGACAGGGACTCCTACGAG. Protein sequence: CASSHDRDSYE. The CDR3 in its entirety is CASSHDRDSYEQYF.

This clone has only a few counts. The read ends 3 residues early relative to the CDR3; the germline J gene fills the gap. The chain recombines TRBV5-5 with TRBJ2-7; 7 nucleotides line up with TRBD1. The CDR3 extends over 15 amino acids. Losses at the gene ends were 0 bases for V and 1 base for J; bases not matched to a gene: 4. CDR1 SGHKS and CDR2 YYEKEE come from the germline V gene (reference sequence). The chain's CDR3 is CASSLAGTASYEQYF. CDR3 bases read: TGTGCCAGCAGCTTGGCCGGGACAGCATCCTACGAG.

This clone has a handful of counts. Read sequence stops 3 residues before the CDR3 end, and the germline J gene provides the missing end. The gene calls are TRBV30 and TRBJ1-2, with TRBD1 as a possible D gene (5 bases). Germline V gene sequence: CDR1 GTSNPN, CDR2 SVGIG (reference sequence). The CDR3 contains 12 residues. CDR3 protein: CACPQGVGGYTF. The sequenced part of the CDR3 DNA is TGTGCCTGCCCTCAAGGGGTTGGCGGC. The full variable domain, its missing parts supplied by reference TRBV30 and TRBJ1-2, is SQTIHQWPATLVQPVGSPLSLECTVEGTSNPNLYWYRQAAGRGLQLLFYSVGIGQISSEVPQNLSASRPQDRQFILSSKKLLLSDSGFYLCACPQGVGGYTFGSGTRLTVV.

About this clone: The read halts 3 residues ahead of the CDR3 end, with the missing end drawn from the germline J gene. V and J are TRBV11-3 and TRBJ2-1, with TRBD1 matching 7 bases. CDR3 length equals 15 residues. After removal of 6 bases from V and 3 bases from J, the junction contained 8 bases not matched to a gene. Germline values: CDR1 SGHNT, CDR2 YENEEA. The CDR3 bases that were read are TGTGCCAGCAGTCCCCAGACAGGGAACTACAATGAG. Protein product: CASSPQTGNYNE. The full CDR3 protein reads CASSPQTGNYNEQFF.

This clone was counted between two and nine times. The read halts 3 residues ahead of the CDR3 end, with the missing end drawn from the germline J gene. This chain links TRBV10-2 with TRBJ1-5; TRBD1 aligns across 10 bases. V lost 7 bases, J lost 7 bases, and 7 bases stayed unmatched. Germline assignment: CDR1 WSHSY and CDR2 SAAADI. The CDR3 is made up of 14 amino acids. The sequenced CDR3 bases are TGCGCCAGCACCGCGACAGGGGGCAGGCAGCCC. Amino acids: CASTATGGRQP. The entire CDR3 protein is CASTATGGRQPQHF.

This clone was found a few times. The missing CDR3 end, 3 residues past where the read stops, is filled in from the germline J gene. The chain has TRBV2 and TRBJ1-3; D is undetermined. The CDR3 spans 11 residues. Germline lookup yields CDR1 SNHLY and CDR2 FYNNEI. The V and J ends lost 9 bases and 3 bases respectively, with 6 bases between them. Incomplete CDR3 DNA: TGTGCCAGTTCTCTTGGAAACACC. Translation: CASSLGNT. The whole CDR3 protein reads CASSLGNTIYF.

Details on this clone: The read falls 3 residues short of the CDR3 end, and the missing part is taken from the germline J gene. The chain links TRBV5-1 to TRBJ2-7; 8 nucleotides agree with TRBD2. The CDR3 totals 16 residues. With V trimmed by 1 base and J by 3 bases, 9 bases remained unmatched. Germline assignment: CDR1 SGHRS and CDR2 YFSETQ. CDR3 DNA (partial): TGCGCCAGCAGCTTGTCATTGCGGGGGGCGTACTACGAG. Protein product: CASSLSLRGAYYE. The full CDR3 protein reads CASSLSLRGAYYEQYF.

A few counts support this clone. From the germline J gene comes the end of the CDR3, since the read stops 3 residues before it. The chain recombines TRBV19 with TRBJ2-3, with 9 bases lining up with TRBD2. The CDR3 sequence is 17 residues long. The junction had 9 bases not matched to a gene; V was cut back by 3 bases and J by 2 bases. Germline assignment: CDR1 LNHDA and CDR2 SQIVND (reference sequence). The CDR3 loop is CASSIYLAGKVTDTQYF. The covered CDR3 bases are TGTGCCAGTAGTATTTATCTAGCGGGGAAAGTCACAGATACG.

In regard to this clone: The DNA ends 3 residues before the CDR3 does, and the rest of the CDR3 is filled in from the germline J gene. This chain joins TRBV30 and TRBJ1-6; TRBD1 agrees at 8 bases. Germline-derived CDR1 and CDR2 are GTSNPN and SVGIG (reference sequence). The CDR3 sequence is 14 residues long. The CDR3 here is CAWDLGTGPYPLHF. CDR3 bases read: TGTGCCTGGGATCTTGGGACAGGACCATACCCC. Full variable domain (outside the CDR3, taken from reference TRBV30 and TRBJ1-6): SQTIHQWPATLVQPVGSPLSLECTVEGTSNPNLYWYRQAAGRGLQLLFYSVGIGQISSEVPQNLSASRPQDRQFILSSKKLLLSDSGFYLCAWDLGTGPYPLHFGNGTRLTVT.

With respect to this clone: Read sequence stops 3 residues before the CDR3 end, and the germline J gene provides the missing end. The V gene is TRBV5-1, the J gene TRBJ1-5; TRBD1 might be the D (5 bases). V lost 2 bases to trimming and J lost 3 bases, with 12 bases between them. The CDR3 covers 15 residues. Looked up from germline, CDR1 is SGHRS and CDR2 is YFSETQ. CDR3 loop: CASSFNGHFNQPQHF. CDR3 DNA, as far as it was read: TGCGCCAGCAGCTTCAATGGACATTTCAATCAGCCC.

In its sample, this clone was seen many times. Sequencing ends 3 residues short of the CDR3 end; the germline J gene provides the rest. This rearrangement joins TRBV19 to TRBJ1-1; tentative D call: TRBD1 (5 bases). The CDR3 covers 13 residues. V lost 3 bases to trimming and J lost 5 bases, with 10 bases between them. CDR1 and CDR2 from the germline V gene are LNHDA and SQIVND (reference sequence). CDR3 DNA, as far as it was read: TGTGCCAGTAGTATGGGGCTACGGACTGAA. This sequence encodes CASSMGLRTE. The whole CDR3 protein reads CASSMGLRTEAFF.

This clone showed up just a few times. Here the CDR3 reads CASSLGGDAVTQYF. The covered CDR3 bases are TGTGCCAGCAGCTTAGGGGGGGATGCTGTTACG. The chain couples TRBV11-2 to TRBJ2-3; a possible D gene is TRBD2 (6 bases). Read data end 3 residues before the CDR3 end; the end is taken from the germline J gene. With 1 base removed from V and 8 bases from J, the gap between germline ends came to 13 bases. CDR1 and CDR2 (germline): SGHAT, FQNNGV. This CDR3 has 14 residues.

This clone showed up many times. From the germline J gene comes the end of the CDR3, since the read stops 3 residues before it. V usage is TRBV2 and J usage is TRBJ2-6, with 9 bases lining up with TRBD2. Germline CDR1 and CDR2: SNHLY and FYNNEI. The CDR3 covers 14 residues. CDR3 DNA, as far as it was read: TGTGCCAGCAGTCCCCGGGTTAGCGGGAGTTTC. Its protein product is CASSPRVSGSF. The whole CDR3 sequence reads CASSPRVSGSFLTF.